The present entry profiles one T cell receptor beta chain with its context. As yet, its antigen is unknown. This specimen belongs to a study of T-cell memory formation after mild COVID-19. As for the study in general: Across donors, TCR clusters were largely donor specific.

Study findings and constraints: Of the contracting clones, CD4+ ones lay mainly in CM and EM, and CD8+ ones in EMRA.

This CDR3 has 17 amino acids. Germline V gives CDR1 SGHRS, CDR2 YFSETQ. The V gene end was trimmed by 4 bases and the J gene end by 0 bases; junction bases not matched to a gene: 10. MiXCR, applied by TCRdb to the 5' RACE reads, yields one record per CDR3 protein. Among a few hundred thousand distinct CDR3 sequences listed, about 22% were seen once. The sequence derives from an adult woman who had mild COVID-19 (a few samples of this study predate the infection). Cell type and time point are not known. The chain uses TRBV5-1 and TRBJ2-1; 7 bases map to TRBD2. The source material was PBMCs or a T cell subset sorted from them (not recorded which). DNA of the CDR3: TGCGCCAGCAGCCCCGGGCGAAGCGGGAACTCCTACAATGAGCAGTTCTTC. Its protein product is CASSPGRSGNSYNEQFF.